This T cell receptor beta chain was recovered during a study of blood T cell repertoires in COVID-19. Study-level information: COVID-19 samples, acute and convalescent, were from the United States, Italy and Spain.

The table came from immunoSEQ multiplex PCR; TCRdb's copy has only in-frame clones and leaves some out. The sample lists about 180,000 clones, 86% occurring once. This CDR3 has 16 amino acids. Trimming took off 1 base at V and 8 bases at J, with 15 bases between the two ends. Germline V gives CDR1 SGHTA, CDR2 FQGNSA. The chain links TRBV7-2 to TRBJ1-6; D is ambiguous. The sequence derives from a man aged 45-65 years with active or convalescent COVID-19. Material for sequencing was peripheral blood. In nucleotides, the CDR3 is TGTGCCAGCAGCTTAGTAAAACGTAGCATTTATTCACCCCTCCACTTT. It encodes CASSLVKRSIYSPLHF.